What follows are 24 T cell receptor beta chains derived from one specimen sequenced in a study of chemoradiotherapy in HPV16-positive cancers. TCRdb keeps only in-frame clones here, not all; method: immunoSEQ multiplex PCR. The sample records approximately 27,000 clones, over 65% being singletons. The sequences come from blood, collected from a patient who underwent chemoradiotherapy. These receptors all come from a human donor with HPV-associated anogenital cancer.

The J gene is TRBJ1-2, the V gene TRBV19; TRBD1 matches 7 bases. This CDR3 contains 12 residues. The J segment lost 6 bases and the V segment lost 5 bases, leaving 3 bases of the junction unmatched. Germline V gene sequence: CDR1 LNHDA, CDR2 SQIVND (reference sequence). The CDR3 here is CASSRTGDGYTF. In nucleotides, the CDR3 is TGTGCCAGTAGTCGTACAGGGGATGGCTACACCTTC.

This clone was counted a single time. The V call is TRBV7-2, the J call TRBJ2-1, with 9 bases aligning to TRBD2. From germline, CDR1 is SGHTA and CDR2 FQGNSA. The CDR3 length is 16 residues. V lost 4 bases and J lost 7; bases outside the gene matches: 11. The CDR3 here is CASSSHQRGVGNEQFF. The CDR3 DNA sequence: TGTGCCAGCAGCTCCCACCAGCGGGGGGTTGGGAATGAGCAGTTCTTC.

This clone was found once. The CDR3 sequence is CASSRGQVWPEQYF. The CDR3 DNA sequence: TGTGCCAGTAGTAGAGGACAGGTCTGGCCCGAGCAGTACTTC. The rearrangement links TRBV19 to TRBJ2-7; 7 bases match TRBD1. Unmatched junction bases numbered 9, after V lost 4 bases and J lost 6 bases. The CDR3 is made up of 14 amino acids. CDR1 is LNHDA and CDR2 is SQIVND in the germline V gene (reference sequence).

V and J are TRBV29-1 and TRBJ1-3; 7 bases agree with TRBD1. This CDR3 is 12 amino acids long. Germline trimming cut 6 bases from V and 2 bases from J; bases unmatched to any gene: 1. Germline values: CDR1 SQVTM, CDR2 ANQGSEA. The CDR3 DNA is TGCAGCGTCGGGACAGCTGGAAACACCATATATTTT. It is translated as CSVGTAGNTIYF.

This chain links TRBV7-9 with TRBJ1-1; D unclear. CDR3 length: 14 amino acids. With 2 bases removed from V and 0 bases from J, the gap between germline ends came to 7 bases. Per germline, CDR1 SEHNR and CDR2 FQNEAQ (reference sequence). The CDR3 region is CASSLNSMNTEAFF. In DNA, the CDR3 is TGTGCCAGCAGCTTAAACAGCATGAACACTGAAGCTTTCTTT.

J is TRBJ1-6 and V is TRBV18, with a tentative D call TRBD1 (6 bases). This CDR3 is built from 15 residues. With 2 bases removed from V and 10 bases from J, the gap between germline ends came to 15 bases. Per germline, CDR1 KGHSH and CDR2 LQKENI. The CDR3: CASSPEGVGNSPLHF. The CDR3 DNA reads as TGTGCCAGCTCACCAGAGGGGGTCGGTAACTCACCCCTCCACTTT.

The rearrangement joins TRBV2 to TRBJ1-1; 7 nucleotides match TRBD1. J lost 2 bases, V lost 6 bases, and 3 bases had no gene match. The CDR3 covers 13 residues. Per germline, CDR1 SNHLY and CDR2 FYNNEI. The CDR3 region has the DNA TGTGCCAGCAGGGGGGACAGTAACACTGAAGCTTTCTTT. Protein product: CASRGDSNTEAFF.

This clone has a handful of counts. The chain couples TRBV7-9 to TRBJ2-7; 9 bases are shared with TRBD2. The J segment lost 2 bases and the V segment lost 5 bases, leaving 19 bases of the junction unmatched. CDR3 length: 19 amino acids. Germline-derived CDR1 and CDR2 are SEHNR and FQNEAQ (reference sequence). For the CDR3, the DNA is TGTGCCAGCAGCCTAACGTGGGGTGAGATAGCGGGGGACCCCTACGAGCAGTACTTC. Translated, it gives CASSLTWGEIAGDPYEQYF.

V and J are TRBV30 and TRBJ2-7, with 8 bases identical to TRBD1. This CDR3 is 15 amino acids long. With V trimmed by 1 base and J by 6 bases, 11 bases remained unmatched. Germline lookup yields CDR1 GTSNPN and CDR2 SVGIG (reference sequence). CDR3 DNA sequence: TGTGCCTGGAGTGGAAAGACAGGGGTGGGATCCGAGCAGTACGTC. Residues: CAWSGKTGVGSEQYV.

There are a few counts of this clone. V is TRBV2 and J is TRBJ1-6; D not certain. V lost 7 bases, J lost 2 bases, and 0 bases lay in between. The CDR3 runs 11 residues. The germline CDR1 and CDR2 sequences are SNHLY and FYNNEI. The CDR3 region is CASTYNSPLHF. DNA of the CDR3: TGTGCCAGCACCTATAATTCACCCCTCCACTTT.

This rearrangement joins TRBV7-9 to TRBJ1-3; D not certain. Germline loops: CDR1 SEHNR, CDR2 FQNEAQ (reference sequence). V was pared by 0 bases and J by 4 bases, with 1 base between. The CDR3 covers 12 residues. The CDR3, as DNA: TGTGCCAGCAGCTTAGCAGGAAACACCATATATTTT. Its protein product is CASSLAGNTIYF.

V usage is TRBV14 and J usage is TRBJ1-1; 7 bases align to TRBD1. V shed 4 bases, J shed 6 bases, and the junction held 8 bases outside the gene matches. CDR3 length: 14 amino acids. Germline V lookup: CDR1 SGHDN, CDR2 FVKESK. The CDR3 sequence is CASSRQGLGAEAFF. The CDR3 DNA sequence: TGTGCCAGCAGCCGACAGGGCTTGGGCGCTGAAGCTTTCTTT.

The V gene is TRBV7-8, the J gene TRBJ1-2; a possible D gene is TRBD1 (5 bases). V lost 1 base, J lost 3 bases, and 9 bases lay in between. This CDR3 region has 14 residues. The germline gives CDR1 SGHVS, CDR2 FQNEAQ. In nucleotides, the CDR3 is TGTGCCAGCAGCTTAGGTGGCAGGGACTATGGCTACACCTTC. Its translation: CASSLGGRDYGYTF.

V and J are TRBV7-2 and TRBJ1-6; the D gene is possibly TRBD1 (6 bases). The length of the CDR3 is 15 residues. V was trimmed by 2 bases and J by 6 bases, leaving 11 bases between them. Germline V gives CDR1 SGHTA, CDR2 FQGNSA. CDR3 loop: CASSLMGALNSPLHF. As DNA, the CDR3 is TGTGCCAGCAGCTTAATGGGGGCGCTTAATTCACCCCTCCACTTT.

The rearrangement links TRBV7-2 to TRBJ2-1; TRBD1 aligns across 9 bases. Unmatched junction bases numbered 4, after V lost 1 base and J lost 9 bases. The CDR3 loop spans 14 amino acids. Germline V gene data show CDR1 as SGHTA and CDR2 as FQGNSA. In DNA form, the CDR3 reads TGTGCCAGCAGCTTAGAAACAGGGGGCACTGAGCAGTTCTTC. Its translation: CASSLETGGTEQFF.

The chain employs TRBV15 and TRBJ2-3; D ambiguous. The CDR3 has 15 amino acids. Trimming removed 0 bases from V and 4 bases from J, with 11 bases in between. Germline V gene lookup returns CDR1 LNHNV and CDR2 YYDKDF (reference sequence). For the CDR3, the DNA is TGTGCCACCAGCAGAGATCCCCAAGCCCCAGATACGCAGTATTTT. Encoded protein: CATSRDPQAPDTQYF.

This clone has a handful of counts. V usage is TRBV19 and J usage is TRBJ1-1; D may be TRBD1 (5 bases). CDR3 length: 16 residues. Germline CDR1 reads LNHDA; CDR2 reads SQIVND (reference sequence). Trimming pared 7 bases from V and 6 bases from J, leaving 24 bases between. The CDR3, as DNA: TGTGCCAGTACCCAACGGCAGGGTGACAGAGGACCTGAAGCTTTCTTT. Translating it yields CASTQRQGDRGPEAFF.

This rearrangement joins TRBV5-1 to TRBJ2-3; D might be TRBD2 (6 bases). Germline V gene sequence: CDR1 SGHRS, CDR2 YFSETQ. V lost 0 bases and J lost 0, with 8 bases in between. The CDR3 has 15 residues. In DNA, the CDR3 is TGCGCCAGCAGCTTGGGCGGGGTGAGCACAGATACGCAGTATTTT. Protein product: CASSLGGVSTDTQYF.

The genes are TRBV5-1 and TRBJ2-2, with 8 bases that match TRBD2. CDR1 and CDR2 (germline): SGHRS, YFSETQ. The CDR3 has 16 amino acids. V shed 3 bases and J 1 base; nucleotides not matched to a gene: 5. The CDR3 sequence: CASSSGLAGNTGELFF. CDR3 sequence (DNA): TGCGCCAGCAGCTCGGGGCTAGCGGGGAACACCGGGGAGCTGTTTTTT.

The chain uses TRBV7-9 and TRBJ1-1, with 7 bases fitting TRBD1. V trimming: 1 base; J trimming: 4 bases; junction bases outside the gene matches: 6. CDR1 SEHNR and CDR2 FQNEAQ come from the germline V gene (reference sequence). This CDR3 contains 15 residues. For the CDR3, the DNA is TGTGCCAGCAGCTTAGAACAGGGGTACGGCACTGAAGCTTTCTTT. Its translation: CASSLEQGYGTEAFF.

The J gene is TRBJ2-5, the V gene TRBV25-1; the D gene is possibly TRBD1 (6 bases). The germline V and J ends were trimmed by 8 bases and 6 bases, with 13 bases remaining between them. Germline V CDR1 and CDR2: MGHDK, SYGVNS. This CDR3 is built from 12 residues. CDR3 protein: CASSTGMKTQYF. The CDR3 coding sequence is TGTGCCAGCTCCACAGGGATGAAGACCCAGTACTTC.

This chain uses TRBV9 with TRBJ1-6; D remains ambiguous. The germline V and J ends were trimmed by 3 bases and 8 bases, with 12 bases remaining between them. The length of the CDR3 is 14 residues. Germline CDR1 is SGDLS and CDR2 is YYNGEE. The CDR3 nucleotides are TGTGCCAGCAGCGCCACCGGGGAGGATTCACCCCTCCACTTT. Translation gives CASSATGEDSPLHF.

V usage is TRBV6-6 and J usage is TRBJ2-7; D might be TRBD1 (6 bases). Germline assignment: CDR1 MNHNY and CDR2 SVGAGI (reference sequence). The CDR3 runs 15 residues. V gave up 5 bases and J gave up 2 bases, with 16 bases separating them. CDR3 coding DNA: TGTGCCAGCAGTCAACCGGGCAGGGGTACCTACGAGCAGTACTTC. It codes for CASSQPGRGTYEQYF.

V gene TRBV30 combines with J gene TRBJ2-7, with a weak D call TRBD2 (6 bases). The germline V gene has CDR1 GTSNPN and CDR2 SVGIG (reference sequence). The V end lost 1 base, the J end lost 4 bases, and 11 bases lay between the germline ends. The CDR3 covers 13 residues. CDR3 sequence: CAWSGPGLYEQYV. The CDR3 nucleotides read TGTGCCTGGAGTGGTCCAGGACTATACGAGCAGTACGTC.